This T cell receptor beta chain was sequenced during a study of T cell repertoires in cytomegalovirus infection. Study-level information: CMV infection together with matching HLA type was indicated by public TCR beta signatures. Broader study findings: Dominating the ex vivo response were TCR beta clonotypes that were CMV-specific and HLA-C-restricted. Frequencies of public TCR beta families were cumulated, and this identified carriers of CMV plus the relevant HLA.

Turning to this clonotype: The antigen is undetermined.

V dropped 5 bases and J dropped 5 bases, with 18 bases sitting between them. CDR3 length equals 15 residues. TCRdb called the reads again in MiXCR, with one record for every CDR3 protein. The table lists around 530,000 distinct CDR3 sequences, about 25% of them singletons. The chain has TRBV12-3 or TRBV12-4 and TRBJ2-5, with D possibly matching TRBD2 (6 bases). The receptor's source is a human donor in good health (CMV status not recorded). Some clones in this sample may be carry-over from other donors' samples. The specimen was PBMCs. CDR3 sequence: CASSPRTGVAETQYF. The CDR3 nucleotides read TGTGCCAGCAGTCCCCGAACGGGAGTCGCTGAGACCCAGTACTTC.